This TCR beta chain came from a study of CD8+CD57+ T cells in acquired aplastic anemia. Notes on this clonotype: Its antigen is unidentified.

Genomic DNA templated the TCR beta VDJ and CDR3 profiling. MiXCR was run by TCRdb on the reads, yielding one entry per CDR3 protein. The profile shows about 150,000 distinct CDR3 sequences, about 48% of them singletons. V trimming: 6 bases; J trimming: 3 bases; junction bases outside the gene matches: 2. The germline gives CDR1 SQVTM, CDR2 ANQGSEA. CDR3 length: 13 amino acids. Study conclusions and caveats: There were roughly 28 CD8+ CDR3 sequences that occurred in both patients and controls. Controls did not differ significantly from patients in CD8+ Simpson's diversity.

Sequenced patients had shown CD8+CD57+ cell expansion by flow cytometry. Among the patients, all had severe acquired aplastic anemia. Sampling of blood occurred while the patients had still received no therapy. This receptor was taken from a human donor with aplastic anemia. The chain links TRBV29-1 to TRBJ2-3; 11 bases agree with TRBD2. The specimen sequenced was sorted CD4+, CD8+, or CD8+CD57+ T cells (not recorded which) from PBMCs. The CDR3 loop reads CSVTSGNTDTQYF. CDR3 nucleotide sequence: TGCAGCGTGACTAGCGGGAATACAGATACGCAGTATTTT.